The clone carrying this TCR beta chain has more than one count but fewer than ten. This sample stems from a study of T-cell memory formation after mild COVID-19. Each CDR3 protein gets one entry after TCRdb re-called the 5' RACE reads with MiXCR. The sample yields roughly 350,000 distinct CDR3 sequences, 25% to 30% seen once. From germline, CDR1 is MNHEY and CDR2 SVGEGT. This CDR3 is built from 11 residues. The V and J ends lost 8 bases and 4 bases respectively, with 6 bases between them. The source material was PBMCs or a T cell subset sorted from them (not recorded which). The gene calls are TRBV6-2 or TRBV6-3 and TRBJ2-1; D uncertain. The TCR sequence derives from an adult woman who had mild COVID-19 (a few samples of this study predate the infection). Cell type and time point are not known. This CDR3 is CASLRYNEQFF. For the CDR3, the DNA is TGTGCCAGCCTCAGATACAATGAGCAGTTCTTC.